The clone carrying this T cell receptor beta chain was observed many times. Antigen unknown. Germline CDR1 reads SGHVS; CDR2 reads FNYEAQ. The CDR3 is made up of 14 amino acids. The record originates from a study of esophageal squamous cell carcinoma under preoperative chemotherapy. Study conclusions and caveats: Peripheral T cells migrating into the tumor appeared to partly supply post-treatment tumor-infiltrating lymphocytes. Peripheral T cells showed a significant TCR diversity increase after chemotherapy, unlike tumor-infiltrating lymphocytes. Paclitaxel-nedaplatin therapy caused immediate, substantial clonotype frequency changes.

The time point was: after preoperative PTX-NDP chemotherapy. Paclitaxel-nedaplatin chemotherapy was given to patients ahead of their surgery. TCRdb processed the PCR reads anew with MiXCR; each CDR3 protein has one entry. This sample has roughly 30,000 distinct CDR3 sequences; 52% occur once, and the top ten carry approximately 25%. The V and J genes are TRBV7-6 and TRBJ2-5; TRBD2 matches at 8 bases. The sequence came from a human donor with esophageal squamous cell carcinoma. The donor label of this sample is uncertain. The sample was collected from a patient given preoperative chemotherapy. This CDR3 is CAGSGGGDQETQYF. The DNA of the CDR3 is TGTGCGGGGAGCGGGGGCGGGGACCAAGAGACCCAGTACTTC. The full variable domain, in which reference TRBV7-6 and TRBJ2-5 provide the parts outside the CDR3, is GAGVSQSPRYKVTKRGQDVALRCDPISGHVSLYWYRQALGQGPEFLTYFNYEAQQDKSGLPNDRFSAERPEGSISTLTIQRTEQRDSAMYRCAGSGGGDQETQYFGPGTRLLVL.